Given below is one T cell receptor (beta chain) in context. In germline, CDR1 is LGHDT, CDR2 YNNKEL (reference sequence). The CDR3 runs 12 residues. Trimming removed 1 base at V and 5 bases at J, with 6 bases between. MiXCR, applied by TCRdb to the 5' RACE reads, yields one record per CDR3 protein. The sample lists some 100,000 distinct CDR3 sequences; roughly 18% were seen once. This sample was taken from a study of T cells of healthy individuals. The gene calls are TRBV3-1 and TRBJ2-7, with D unresolved. The sequence was obtained from a human donor in good health. CDR3 nucleotide sequence: TGTGCCAGCAGCCAAGTTGTGCACGAGCAGTACTTC. This encodes CASSQVVHEQYF.